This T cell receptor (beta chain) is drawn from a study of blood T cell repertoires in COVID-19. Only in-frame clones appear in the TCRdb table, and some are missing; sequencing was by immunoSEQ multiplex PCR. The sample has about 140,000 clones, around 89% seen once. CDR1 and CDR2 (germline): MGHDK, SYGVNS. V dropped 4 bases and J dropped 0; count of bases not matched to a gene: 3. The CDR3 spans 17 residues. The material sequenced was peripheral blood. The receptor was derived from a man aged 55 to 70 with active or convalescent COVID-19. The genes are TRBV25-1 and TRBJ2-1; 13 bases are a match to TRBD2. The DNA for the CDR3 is TGTGCCAGCAGTGGAGGACTAGCGGGAGTCTCCTACAATGAGCAGTTCTTC. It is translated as CASSGGLAGVSYNEQFF.